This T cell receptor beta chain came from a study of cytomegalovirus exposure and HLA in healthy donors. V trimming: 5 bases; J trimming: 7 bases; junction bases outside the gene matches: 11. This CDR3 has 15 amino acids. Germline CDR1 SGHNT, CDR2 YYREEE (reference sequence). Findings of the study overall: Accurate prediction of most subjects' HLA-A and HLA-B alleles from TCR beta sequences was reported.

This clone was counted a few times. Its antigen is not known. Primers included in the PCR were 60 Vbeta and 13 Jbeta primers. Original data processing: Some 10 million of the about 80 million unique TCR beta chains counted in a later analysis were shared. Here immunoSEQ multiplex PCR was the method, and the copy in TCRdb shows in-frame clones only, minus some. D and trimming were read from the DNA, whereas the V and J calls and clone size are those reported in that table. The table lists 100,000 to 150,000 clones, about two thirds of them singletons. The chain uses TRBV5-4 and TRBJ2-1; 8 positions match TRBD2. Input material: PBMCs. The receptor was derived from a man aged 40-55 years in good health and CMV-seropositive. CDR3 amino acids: CASSSGGDSLNEQFF. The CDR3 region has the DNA TGTGCCAGCAGTTCCGGGGGGGACTCACTTAATGAGCAGTTCTTC.